The rows below give T cell receptor beta chains drawn from one sample of a study of vaccination and CD4 T cells after COVID-19. TCRdb reanalysed the PCR reads using MiXCR and keeps one entry per CDR3 protein. This sample has approximately 15,000 distinct CDR3 sequences, with roughly 61% found just once. These receptors have no known antigen. Sequences were obtained from CD4+ T cells from blood, cultured in vitro. All receptors derive from a human donor who had recovered from COVID-19. Both conserved end residues are part of each CDR3. A D gene is named only where the DNA matches it firmly. Clone size appears in some rows only: once, few, many, or a class for an expanded clone.

abundance	d_gene	j_gene	v_gene	CDR3aa	CDR3nt
-	TRBD2	TRBJ2-3	TRBV19	CASSMGGLPYTDTQYF	TGTGCCAGTAGTATGGGGGGACTACCTTACACAGATACGCAGTATTTT
-	-	TRBJ2-5	TRBV11-2	CASSSGGAGVRPQYF	TGTGCCAGCAGCTCCGGAGGGGCAGGGGTACGGCCCCAGTACTTC
few	TRBD2	TRBJ2-5	TRBV30	CAGGLAGTETQYF	TGTGCCGGAGGTCTAGCGGGAACGGAGACCCAGTACTTC
-	-	TRBJ2-1	TRBV19	CASSDPGQRDEQFF	TGTGCCAGTAGTGACCCGGGACAAAGGGACGAGCAGTTCTTC
-	-	TRBJ2-2	TRBV24-1	CATSDPASMGNTGELFF	TGTGCCACCAGTGATCCTGCCTCGATGGGGAACACCGGGGAGCTGTTTTTT
-	-	TRBJ2-5	TRBV6-1	CASKSGGATQYF	TGTGCCAGCAAGTCCGGGGGCGCGACCCAGTACTTC
-	TRBD1	TRBJ1-1	TRBV7-9	CASSPYRDREAFF	TGTGCCAGCAGCCCTTACCGGGACAGAGAAGCTTTCTTT
-	-	TRBJ2-1	TRBV21-1	CASSKAPSGRAGSSYNEQFF	TGTGCCAGCAGCAAAGCGCCTAGCGGGAGGGCGGGGAGCTCCTACAATGAGCAGTTCTTC
-	TRBD2	TRBJ2-1	TRBV20-1	CSASPSGLYNEQFF	TGCAGTGCTAGTCCATCGGGACTATACAATGAGCAGTTCTTC
-	TRBD2	TRBJ2-3	TRBV28	CASSLPRLAGGPTDTQYF	TGTGCCAGCAGTTTGCCAAGACTAGCGGGAGGGCCCACAGATACGCAGTATTTT
-	TRBD1	TRBJ1-5	TRBV2	CASRGQPSNQPQHF	TGTGCCAGCAGGGGACAGCCAAGCAATCAGCCCCAGCATTTT
-	TRBD1	TRBJ1-2	TRBV6-1	CASSVTGGNYGYTF	TGTGCCAGCAGTGTCACAGGGGGCAACTATGGCTACACCTTC
few	-	TRBJ1-6	TRBV10-1	CASSPGTRDSPLHF	TGCGCCAGCAGTCCCGGGACAAGGGATTCACCCCTCCACTTT
few	TRBD1	TRBJ1-6	TRBV7-9	CASSLDTSTGVNSPLHF	TGTGCCAGCAGCTTAGATACTTCGACAGGGGTTAATTCACCCCTCCACTTT
-	-	TRBJ2-1	TRBV19	CASTGGPRNYNEQFF	TGTGCCAGTACGGGTGGACCCCGTAACTACAATGAGCAGTTCTTC
-	TRBD2	TRBJ2-5	TRBV6-1	CASRGTSGLAGMLETQYF	TGTGCCAGCAGAGGAACCAGCGGACTAGCGGGAATGTTGGAGACCCAGTACTTC
few	-	TRBJ2-7	TRBV4-3	CASSQGRAYEQYF	TGCGCCAGCAGCCAGGGCAGGGCCTACGAGCAGTACTTC
-	-	TRBJ2-5	TRBV7-9	CASSWEAGLLGETQYF	TGTGCCAGCAGCTGGGAGGCGGGACTTCTCGGGGAGACCCAGTACTTC
few	-	TRBJ1-1	TRBV30	CAWSQPYNTEAFF	TGTGCCTGGAGTCAACCTTATAACACTGAAGCTTTCTTT
few	TRBD1	TRBJ1-2	TRBV6-1	CASSQTGDYGYTF	TGTGCCAGCAGCCAGACAGGGGACTATGGCTACACCTTC
once	-	TRBJ2-3	TRBV3-1	CASSQGGGTQYF	TGTGCCAGCAGCCAAGGTGGAGGTACGCAGTATTTT
few	-	TRBJ2-2	TRBV6-1	CASSEGLLGIRELFF	TGTGCCAGCAGTGAAGGATTATTGGGGATTAGGGAGCTGTTTTTT
-	TRBD1	TRBJ2-7	TRBV30	CAWSVDRGTEQYF	TGTGCCTGGAGTGTGGACAGGGGAACCGAGCAGTACTTC
few	TRBD1	TRBJ1-2	TRBV2	CASDPTGGRGYTF	TGTGCCAGTGATCCTACAGGGGGAAGAGGCTACACCTTC
-	TRBD1	TRBJ2-1	TRBV7-3	CASSLGTGNNEQFF	TGTGCCAGCAGCTTAGGGACAGGGAACAATGAGCAGTTCTTC
-	-	TRBJ1-4	TRBV19	CASTGRVSQKLFF	TGTGCCAGTACGGGCAGGGTTAGTCAAAAACTGTTTTTT